Each of the 24 T cell receptor beta chains below was sequenced from the same sample in a study of OX40 agonist ivuxolimab in advanced cancers. Using immunoSEQ multiplex PCR, the repertoire was profiled, and TCRdb retains in-frame clones only, with some absent. Of 45,000 or so clones listed, around nine tenths are singletons. The sample consisted of CD4+ or CD8+ T cells sorted from blood, taken in a trial of the OX40 agonist ivuxolimab. These receptors came from an adult with an advanced solid tumor such as melanoma, head and neck, liver or kidney cancer.

The V gene is TRBV7-3, the J gene TRBJ1-1, with 8 bases aligning to TRBD1. This CDR3 is 13 amino acids long. Germline lookup yields CDR1 SGHTA and CDR2 FQGTGA. V lost 5 bases, J lost 4 bases, and 3 bases stayed unmatched. CDR3 residues: CASSNRGGTEAFF. The CDR3 bases are TGTGCCAGCAGCAACAGGGGGGGCACTGAAGCTTTCTTT.

This sequence joins TRBV7-3 and TRBJ2-3; 7 bases are shared with TRBD2. CDR3 length: 16 amino acids. The V gene's germline CDR1 is SGHTA and CDR2 FQGTGA. Trimming took 5 bases from V and 1 from J; bases not matched to a gene: 9. The CDR3 region has the DNA TGTGCCAGCAGCCCCGGGGAGGGGTTTGGCACAGATACGCAGTATTTT. Its protein product is CASSPGEGFGTDTQYF. The whole variable domain, remainder taken from reference TRBV7-3 and TRBJ2-3, is GAGVSQTPSNKVTEKGKYVELRCDPISGHTALYWYRQSLGQGPEFLIYFQGTGAADDSGLPNDRFFAVRPEGSVSTLKIQRTERGDSAVYLCASSPGEGFGTDTQYFGPGTRLTVL.

This chain uses TRBV7-8 with TRBJ2-7; D remains unclear. This CDR3 region has 14 residues. Germline assignment: CDR1 SGHVS and CDR2 FQNEAQ. V dropped 4 bases and J dropped 0 bases, with 10 bases sitting between them. The CDR3 sequence: CASSSFGNSYEQYF. DNA for the CDR3: TGTGCCAGCAGCTCCTTCGGTAACTCCTACGAGCAGTACTTC.

The rearrangement links TRBV27 to TRBJ1-2, with a tentative D call TRBD1 (6 bases). This CDR3 region has 13 residues. Trimming shortened V by 3 bases and J by 8 bases, and 13 bases separated the two germline ends. Germline V CDR1 and CDR2: MNHEY, SMNVEV (reference sequence). CDR3 nucleotides: TGTGCCAGCAGTTTGTCCAGGGGTGAAGGCTACACCTTC. Its translation is CASSLSRGEGYTF.

V gene TRBV5-5 combines with J gene TRBJ2-1; 10 nucleotides align to TRBD1. The CDR3 has 15 amino acids. The V and J ends lost 4 bases and 7 bases, in that order; junction bases with no gene match: 8. Germline V gives CDR1 SGHKS, CDR2 YYEKEE (reference sequence). CDR3 DNA sequence: TGTGCCAGCAGCACCCCTGACAGGGGGCTAAATGAGCAGTTCTTC. This codes for CASSTPDRGLNEQFF.

This chain joins TRBV9 and TRBJ2-5, with 9 positions matching TRBD2. The germline V gene encodes CDR1 SGDLS and CDR2 YYNGEE. The trim removed 0 bases at V and 5 bases at J, leaving 8 bases unmatched. The CDR3 sequence is 16 residues long. CDR3 nucleotides: TGTGCCAGCAGCGTAGCGGGGCGGGGGGGCTTGGAGACCCAGTACTTC. This gives the protein CASSVAGRGGLETQYF.

This clone appeared a few times. The CDR3 nucleotides read TGTGCCAGCAGCGCGGGGGACACATATAATTCACCCCTCCACTTT. Translating it yields CASSAGDTYNSPLHF. The J gene is TRBJ1-6, the V gene TRBV9; a possible D gene is TRBD1 (6 bases). CDR1 and CDR2 (germline): SGDLS, YYNGEE. This CDR3 region has 15 residues. Between the trimmed V and J ends, which lost 3 bases and 4 bases, there was a span of 11 bases.

The CDR3 DNA reads TGTGCCAGCAGTTTCCACCCGGACAGGCCGAACAATGAGCAGTTCTTC. Protein sequence: CASSFHPDRPNNEQFF. V usage is TRBV28 and J usage is TRBJ2-1, with 7 bases identical to TRBD1. Trimming at V came to 3 bases and at J to 5 bases, leaving 10 bases not matched to a gene. CDR1 is MDHEN, CDR2 SYDVKM, per germline. The CDR3 is made up of 16 amino acids. Full variable domain (remainder filled in from reference TRBV28 and TRBJ2-1): DVKVTQSSRYLVKRTGEKVFLECVQDMDHENMFWYRQDPGLGLRLIYFSYDVKMKEKGDIPEGYSVSREKKERFSLILESASTNQTSMYLCASSFHPDRPNNEQFFGPGTRLTVL.

This chain links TRBV7-8 with TRBJ2-3; D is perhaps TRBD2 (6 bases). The CDR3 sequence is 15 residues long. Germline CDR1 SGHVS, CDR2 FQNEAQ. Deletions cut 6 bases from V and 4 bases from J, with 17 bases between. DNA for the CDR3: TGTGCCAGCAGGGAAGCGGCGCGGGGTGCAGATACGCAGTATTTT. Translating it yields CASREAARGADTQYF.

The chain joins TRBV9 to TRBJ2-1; a weak D match, TRBD2 (6 bases). CDR3 size: 13 residues. CDR1 is SGDLS and CDR2 is YYNGEE in the germline V gene. Trimming took off 3 bases at V and 8 bases at J, with 12 bases between the two ends. Here the CDR3 DNA reads TGTGCCAGCAGCGCGGCGGGGTACGATGAGCAGTTCTTC. This sequence encodes CASSAAGYDEQFF.

The CDR3 coding sequence is TGCAGTCATAACCCCGGGACTGCCTACAATGAGCAGTTCTTC. Its translation: CSHNPGTAYNEQFF. The chain combines TRBV29-1 with TRBJ2-1; perhaps TRBD2 as D (6 bases). The CDR3 covers 14 residues. Germline V lookup: CDR1 SQVTM, CDR2 ANQGSEA.

The chain couples TRBV28 to TRBJ1-1; tentative D call: TRBD1 (6 bases). The CDR3 spans 15 residues. Trimming shortened V by 6 bases and J by 7 bases, and 21 bases separated the two germline ends. The V gene's germline CDR1 is MDHEN and CDR2 SYDVKM. In DNA, the CDR3 is TGTGCCAGCAGCCTGTTAGGGACACAGGAGTATGAAGCTTTCTTT. This encodes CASSLLGTQEYEAFF.

The V and J genes are TRBV6-5 and TRBJ2-7, with 11 positions matching TRBD1. The V and J ends lost 0 bases and 6 bases, in that order; junction bases with no gene match: 4. CDR3 size: 15 residues. The germline CDR1 and CDR2 sequences are MNHEY and SVGAGI. CDR3 DNA: TGTGCCAGCAGTTACTCTGGGACAGGGGGACCCGAGCAGTACTTC. Protein sequence: CASSYSGTGGPEQYF.

The rearrangement links TRBV19 to TRBJ2-1; 9 bases are a match to TRBD2. This CDR3 has 14 residues. Germline lookup yields CDR1 LNHDA and CDR2 SQIVND (reference sequence). The junction had 1 base not matched to a gene; V was cut back by 4 bases and J by 3 bases. In DNA form, the CDR3 reads TGTGCCAGTAGTACTAGCGGGGTCTACAATGAGCAGTTCTTC. This codes for CASSTSGVYNEQFF.

The V call is TRBV15, the J call TRBJ2-5; D is uncertain. Germline V gene lookup returns CDR1 LNHNV and CDR2 YYDKDF (reference sequence). Between the trimmed V and J ends, which lost 3 bases and 1 base, there was a span of 12 bases. This CDR3 contains 15 residues. The CDR3 here is CATSRERASQETQYF. The CDR3 nucleotides read TGTGCCACCAGCAGGGAACGTGCCTCCCAAGAGACCCAGTACTTC.

Only one count was recorded for this clone. The chain employs TRBV30 and TRBJ1-4; D might be TRBD1 (5 bases). This CDR3 spans 14 amino acids. Germline V gene sequence: CDR1 GTSNPN, CDR2 SVGIG (reference sequence). V shed 0 bases and J shed 4 bases, with 9 bases lying between them. CDR3 bases: TGTGCCTGGAGTGTGGGACGTCTTAATGAAAAACTGTTTTTT. This sequence encodes CAWSVGRLNEKLFF.

The V gene is TRBV7-7, the J gene TRBJ2-1, with 14 nucleotides matching TRBD2. The CDR3 length is 18 residues. The germline gives CDR1 SSHAT, CDR2 FNYEAQ (reference sequence). Germline trimming cut 4 bases from V and 8 bases from J; bases unmatched to any gene: 13. The DNA of the CDR3 is TGTGCCAGCAGCTACCTCCTTCGGACTAGCGGGGGGAGGGATGAGCAGTTCTTC. This sequence encodes CASSYLLRTSGGRDEQFF.

This clone has just a few counts. The V gene is TRBV19, the J gene TRBJ2-2; D gene unclear. Germline values: CDR1 LNHDA, CDR2 SQIVND (reference sequence). V was trimmed by 3 bases and J by 4 bases, leaving 9 bases between them. The CDR3 sequence is 14 residues long. The CDR3 coding sequence is TGTGCCAGTAGTATTACCTCGGTCACCGGGGAGCTGTTTTTT. This translates into CASSITSVTGELFF.

This clone has a handful of counts. J is TRBJ1-5 and V is TRBV15; D is ambiguous. V was shortened by 8 bases and J by 2 bases, with 16 bases between the two germline ends. Germline V CDR1 and CDR2: LNHNV, YYDKDF (reference sequence). This CDR3 is built from 15 residues. CDR3 residues: CATQARFIGNQPQHF. CDR3 coding DNA: TGTGCCACCCAAGCCCGTTTTATTGGCAATCAGCCCCAGCATTTT.

V gene TRBV27 combines with J gene TRBJ2-1, with 8 bases identical to TRBD2. The trim removed 0 bases at V and 5 bases at J, leaving 3 bases unmatched. CDR1 and CDR2 (germline): MNHEY, SMNVEV (reference sequence). The CDR3 contains 15 residues. The CDR3, as DNA: TGTGCCAGCAGTTTATCTACTAGCGGAAACAATGAGCAGTTCTTC. It encodes CASSLSTSGNNEQFF.

The chain has TRBV9 and TRBJ1-1; maybe TRBD1 (6 bases). CDR1 and CDR2 from the germline V gene are SGDLS and YYNGEE. CDR3 size: 12 residues. Trimming left V 0 bases short and J 13 bases short, with 13 bases between. The CDR3 nucleotides are TGTGCCAGCAGCGTAGTAGGGGAGGGGGATTTCTTT. It is translated as CASSVVGEGDFF.

This rearrangement joins TRBV4-2 to TRBJ2-1; D gene unclear. V lost 0 bases and J lost 2, with 11 bases in between. This CDR3 contains 16 residues. Germline CDR1 reads LGHNA; CDR2 reads YNFKEQ. The CDR3 is CASSQDPQPTYNEQFF. In DNA, the CDR3 is TGTGCCAGCAGCCAAGACCCCCAGCCGACCTACAATGAGCAGTTCTTC.

The chain uses TRBV10-3 and TRBJ2-7, with a weak D call TRBD2 (5 bases). CDR3 length: 13 residues. V lost 8 bases to trimming and J lost 5 bases, with 16 bases between them. Looked up from germline, CDR1 is ENHRY and CDR2 is SYGVKD. The CDR3 nucleotides are TGTGCCATCGGGTCCCCGGGGATCCACGAGCAGTACTTC. This translates into CAIGSPGIHEQYF.

CDR3 sequence reads: CASNCQGRFQQPQHF. CDR3 nucleotides: TGTGCCAGCAATTGCCAGGGACGGTTCCAACAGCCCCAGCATTTT. J is TRBJ1-5 and V is TRBV11-3; D possibly corresponds to TRBD1 (5 bases). CDR3 size: 15 residues. CDR1 is SGHNT, CDR2 YENEEA, per germline. The germline V and J ends were trimmed by 7 bases and 7 bases, with 20 bases remaining between them. The entire variable domain, with the rest obtained from reference TRBV11-3 and TRBJ1-5, is as follows: EAGVVQSPRYKIIEKKQPVAFWCNPISGHNTLYWYLQNLGQGPELLIRYENEEAVDDSQLPKDRFSAERLKGVDSTLKIQPAELGDSAVYLCASNCQGRFQQPQHFGDGTRLSIL.